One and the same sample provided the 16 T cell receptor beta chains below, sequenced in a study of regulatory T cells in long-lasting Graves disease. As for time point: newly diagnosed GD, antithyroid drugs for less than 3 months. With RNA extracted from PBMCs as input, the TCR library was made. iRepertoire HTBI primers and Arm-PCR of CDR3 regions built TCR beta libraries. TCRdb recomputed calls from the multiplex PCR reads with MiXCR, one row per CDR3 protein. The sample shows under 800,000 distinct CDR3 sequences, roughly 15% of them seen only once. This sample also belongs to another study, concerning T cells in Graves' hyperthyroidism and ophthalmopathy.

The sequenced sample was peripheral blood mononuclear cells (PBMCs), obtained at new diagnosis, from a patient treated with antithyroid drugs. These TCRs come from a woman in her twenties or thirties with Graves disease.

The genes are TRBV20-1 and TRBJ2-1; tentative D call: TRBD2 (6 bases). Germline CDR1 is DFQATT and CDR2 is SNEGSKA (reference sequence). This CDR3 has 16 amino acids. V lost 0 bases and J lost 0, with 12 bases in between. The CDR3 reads CSARDVSGSSYNEQFF. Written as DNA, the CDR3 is TGCAGTGCTAGAGATGTTAGCGGTAGCTCCTACAATGAGCAGTTCTTC.

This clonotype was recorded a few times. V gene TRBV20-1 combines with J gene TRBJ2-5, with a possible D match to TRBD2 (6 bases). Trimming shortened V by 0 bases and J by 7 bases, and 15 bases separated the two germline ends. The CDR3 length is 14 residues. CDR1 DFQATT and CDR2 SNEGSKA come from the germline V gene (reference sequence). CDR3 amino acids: CSARDPRDSGTQYF. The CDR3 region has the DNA TGCAGTGCTAGAGATCCTCGGGACTCAGGGACCCAGTACTTC.

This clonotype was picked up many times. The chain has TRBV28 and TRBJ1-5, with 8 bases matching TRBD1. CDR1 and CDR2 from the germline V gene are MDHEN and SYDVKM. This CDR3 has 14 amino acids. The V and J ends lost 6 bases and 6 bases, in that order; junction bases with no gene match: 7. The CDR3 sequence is CASRRGQGRQPQHF. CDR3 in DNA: TGTGCCAGCAGACGAGGACAGGGACGTCAGCCCCAGCATTTT.

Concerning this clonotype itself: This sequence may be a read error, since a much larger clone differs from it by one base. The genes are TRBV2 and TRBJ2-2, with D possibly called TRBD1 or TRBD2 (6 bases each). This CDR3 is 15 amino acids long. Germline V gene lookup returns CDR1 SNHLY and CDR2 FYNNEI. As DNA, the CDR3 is TGTGCCAGCAGGGCTACAGGGACGGGGACCGGGGGGCTGTTTTTT. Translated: CASRATGTGTGGLFF. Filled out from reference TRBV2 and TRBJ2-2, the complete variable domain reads EPEVTQTPSHQVTQMGQEVILRCVPISNHLYFYWYRQILGQKVEFLVSFYNNEISEKSEIFDDQFSVERPDGSNFTLKIRSTKLEDSAMYFCASRATGTGTGGLFFGEGSRLTVL.

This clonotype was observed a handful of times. Here the CDR3 DNA reads TGTGCCTGGGCCCCGGGACTAGATAATGAGCAGTTCTTC. It is translated as CAWAPGLDNEQFF. The V and J genes are TRBV30 and TRBJ2-1, with 8 bases fitting TRBD2. The CDR3 is 13 residues long. The V and J ends lost 5 bases and 7 bases, in that order; junction bases with no gene match: 7. CDR1 GTSNPN and CDR2 SVGIG come from the germline V gene (reference sequence).

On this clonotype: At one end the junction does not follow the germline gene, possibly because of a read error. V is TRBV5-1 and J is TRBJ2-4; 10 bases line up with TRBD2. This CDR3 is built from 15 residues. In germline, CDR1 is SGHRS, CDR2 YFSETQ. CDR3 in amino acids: CASSFRASGRLELFF. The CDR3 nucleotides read TGCGCCAGCAGCTTTCGGGCTAGCGGGAGATTAGAACTGTTCTTC.

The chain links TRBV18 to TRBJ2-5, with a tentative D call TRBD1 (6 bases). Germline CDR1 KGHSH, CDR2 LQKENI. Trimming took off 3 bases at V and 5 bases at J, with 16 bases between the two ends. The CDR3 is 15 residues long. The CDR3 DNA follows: TGTGCCAGCTCACCTGTCATAGGGGGTCCGGAGACCCAGTACTTC. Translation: CASSPVIGGPETQYF.

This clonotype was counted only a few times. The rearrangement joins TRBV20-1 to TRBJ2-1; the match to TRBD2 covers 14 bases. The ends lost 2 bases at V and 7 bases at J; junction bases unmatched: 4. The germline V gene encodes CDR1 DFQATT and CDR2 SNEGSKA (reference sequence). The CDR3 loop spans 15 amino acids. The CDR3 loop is CSARPRTSGRNEQFF. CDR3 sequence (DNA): TGCAGTGCTAGACCTAGGACTAGCGGGAGGAATGAGCAGTTCTTC.

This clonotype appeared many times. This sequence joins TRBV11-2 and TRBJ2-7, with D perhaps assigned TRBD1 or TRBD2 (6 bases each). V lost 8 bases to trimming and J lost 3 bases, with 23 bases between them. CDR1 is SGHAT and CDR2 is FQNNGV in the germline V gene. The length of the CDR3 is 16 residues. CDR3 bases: TGTGCCAGCGGGGGGTCAGGGGAAAGGGGCTACTACGAGCAGTACTTC. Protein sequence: CASGGSGERGYYEQYF.

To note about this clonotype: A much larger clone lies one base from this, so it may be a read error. CDR3 in DNA: TGTGCCAGCAGTTTATTTGAGGCCGGAACCACCATATATTTT. Protein product: CASSLFEAGTTIYF. The rearrangement links TRBV12-3 or TRBV12-4 to TRBJ1-3; D remains ambiguous. The CDR3 contains 14 residues.

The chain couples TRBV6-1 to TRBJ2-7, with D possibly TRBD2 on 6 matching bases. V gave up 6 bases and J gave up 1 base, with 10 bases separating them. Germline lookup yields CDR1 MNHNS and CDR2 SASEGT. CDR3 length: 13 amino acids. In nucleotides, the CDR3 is TGTGCCAGCAGGGGGGGACTTTCCTACGAGCAGTACTTC. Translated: CASRGGLSYEQYF.

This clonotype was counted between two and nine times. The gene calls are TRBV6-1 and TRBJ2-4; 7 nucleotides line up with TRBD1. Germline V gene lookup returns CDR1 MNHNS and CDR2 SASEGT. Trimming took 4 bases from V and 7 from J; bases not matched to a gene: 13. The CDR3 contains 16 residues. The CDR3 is CASSANRGSSRNIQYF. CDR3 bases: TGTGCCAGCAGTGCCAACAGGGGTTCCTCCCGGAACATTCAGTACTTC.

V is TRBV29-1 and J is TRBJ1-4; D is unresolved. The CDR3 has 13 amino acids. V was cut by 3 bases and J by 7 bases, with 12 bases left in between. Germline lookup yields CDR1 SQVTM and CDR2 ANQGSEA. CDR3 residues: CSVEIELGEKLFF. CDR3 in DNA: TGCAGCGTTGAGATAGAGTTGGGTGAAAAACTGTTTTTT.

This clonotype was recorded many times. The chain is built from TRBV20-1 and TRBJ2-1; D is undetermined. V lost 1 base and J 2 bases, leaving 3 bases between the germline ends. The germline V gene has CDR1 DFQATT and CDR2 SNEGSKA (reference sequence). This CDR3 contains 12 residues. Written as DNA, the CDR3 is TGCAGTGCTAGAGCGACCTACAATGAGCAGTTCTTC. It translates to CSARATYNEQFF.

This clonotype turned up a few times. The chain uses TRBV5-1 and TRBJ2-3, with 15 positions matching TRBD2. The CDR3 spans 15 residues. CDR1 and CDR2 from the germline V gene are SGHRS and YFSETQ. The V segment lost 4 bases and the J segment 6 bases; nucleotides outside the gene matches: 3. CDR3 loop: CASSTGLAGGDTQYF. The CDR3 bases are TGCGCCAGCAGCACTGGACTAGCGGGGGGGGATACGCAGTATTTT.

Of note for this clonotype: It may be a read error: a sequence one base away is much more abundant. The CDR3 region has the DNA TGTGCCAGCAGCCGGACAGAGGACAATCAGCCCCAGCATTTT. Its protein is CASSRTEDNQPQHF. The chain couples TRBV11-2 to TRBJ1-5; a weak D match, TRBD1 (6 bases). The length of the CDR3 is 14 residues. V was pared by 5 bases and J by 3 bases, with 11 bases between. Germline-derived CDR1 and CDR2 are SGHAT and FQNNGV.